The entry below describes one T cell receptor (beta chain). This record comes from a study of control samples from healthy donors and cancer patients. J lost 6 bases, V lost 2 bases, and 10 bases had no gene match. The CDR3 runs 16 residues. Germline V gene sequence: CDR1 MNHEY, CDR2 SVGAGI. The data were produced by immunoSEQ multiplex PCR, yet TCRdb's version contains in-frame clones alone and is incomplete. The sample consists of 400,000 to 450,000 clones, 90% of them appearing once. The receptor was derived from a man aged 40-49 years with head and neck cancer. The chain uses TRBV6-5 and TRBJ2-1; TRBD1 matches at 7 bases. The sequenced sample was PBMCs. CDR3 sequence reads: CASSYGQVMDSNEQFF. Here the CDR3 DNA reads TGTGCCAGCAGTTACGGACAGGTGATGGATAGCAATGAGCAGTTCTTC.